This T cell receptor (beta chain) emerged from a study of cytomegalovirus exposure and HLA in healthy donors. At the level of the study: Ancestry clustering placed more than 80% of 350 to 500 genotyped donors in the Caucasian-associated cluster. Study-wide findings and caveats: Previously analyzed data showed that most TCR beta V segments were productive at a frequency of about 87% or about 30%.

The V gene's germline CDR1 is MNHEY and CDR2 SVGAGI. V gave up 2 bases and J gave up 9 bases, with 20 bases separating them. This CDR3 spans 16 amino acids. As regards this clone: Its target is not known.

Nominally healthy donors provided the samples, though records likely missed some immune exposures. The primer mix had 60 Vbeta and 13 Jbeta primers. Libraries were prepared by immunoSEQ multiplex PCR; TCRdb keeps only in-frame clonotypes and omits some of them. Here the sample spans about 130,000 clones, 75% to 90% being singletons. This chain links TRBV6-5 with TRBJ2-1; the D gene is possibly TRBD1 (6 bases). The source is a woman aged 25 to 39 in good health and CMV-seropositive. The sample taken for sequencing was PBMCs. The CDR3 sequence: CASSYQPSSTGSEQFF. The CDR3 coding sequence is TGTGCCAGCAGTTACCAGCCATCTTCTACAGGGAGTGAGCAGTTCTTC.